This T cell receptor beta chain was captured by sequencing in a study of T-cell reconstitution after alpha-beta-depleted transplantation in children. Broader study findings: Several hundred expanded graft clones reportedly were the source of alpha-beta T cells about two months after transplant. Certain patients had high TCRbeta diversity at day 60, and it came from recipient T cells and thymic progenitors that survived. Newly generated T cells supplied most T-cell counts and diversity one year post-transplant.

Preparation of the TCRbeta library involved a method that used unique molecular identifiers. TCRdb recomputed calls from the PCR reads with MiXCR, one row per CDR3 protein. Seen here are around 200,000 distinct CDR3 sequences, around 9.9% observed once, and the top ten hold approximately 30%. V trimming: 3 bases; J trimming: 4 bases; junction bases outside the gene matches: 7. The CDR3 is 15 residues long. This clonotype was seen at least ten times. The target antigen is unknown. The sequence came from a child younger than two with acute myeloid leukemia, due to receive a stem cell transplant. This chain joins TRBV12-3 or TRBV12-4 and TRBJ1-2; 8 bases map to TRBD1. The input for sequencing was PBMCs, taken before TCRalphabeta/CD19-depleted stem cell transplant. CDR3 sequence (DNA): TGTGCCAGCAGTTTCCGACAGGGGTCCGCCTATGGCTACACCTTC. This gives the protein CASSFRQGSAYGYTF.